Below are 14 T cell receptor beta chains sequenced from a single sample in a study of PD-L1 blockade in urothelial cancer. Time point of the sample: pretreatment peripheral blood. Libraries were prepared by immunoSEQ multiplex PCR; TCRdb keeps only in-frame clonotypes and omits some of them. The table shows about 130,000 clones, with 65% to 85% occurring only once. The starting material was PBMCs, obtained around atezolizumab (anti-PD-L1) treatment. Receptors originate from a man aged 50-60 years with urothelial cancer.

The genes are TRBV19 and TRBJ1-1; D is possibly TRBD1 (6 bases). CDR1 LNHDA and CDR2 SQIVND come from the germline V gene (reference sequence). Trimming took off 9 bases at V and 4 bases at J, with 12 bases between the two ends. CDR3 length equals 12 residues. The CDR3 spells CASLQGSTEAFF. CDR3 sequence (DNA): TGTGCCAGCTTACAGGGAAGCACTGAAGCTTTCTTT. The full variable domain, with the rest looked up from reference TRBV19 and TRBJ1-1, is DGGITQSPKYLFRKEGQNVTLSCEQNLNHDAMYWYRQDPGQGLRLIYYSQIVNDFQKGDIAEGYSVSREKKESFPLTVTSAQKNPTAFYLCASLQGSTEAFFGQGTRLTVV.

The CDR3 DNA follows: TGTGCCACCCGCCCCGGAGGCAGCGGAGATACGCAGTATTTT. Translating gives CATRPGGSGDTQYF. The V gene is TRBV19, the J gene TRBJ2-3, with D possibly TRBD2 on 5 matching bases. V lost 10 bases and J lost 5, with 19 bases in between. The germline V gene has CDR1 LNHDA and CDR2 SQIVND (reference sequence). The CDR3 sequence is 14 residues long. The full variable domain, its missing parts supplied by reference TRBV19 and TRBJ2-3, is DGGITQSPKYLFRKEGQNVTLSCEQNLNHDAMYWYRQDPGQGLRLIYYSQIVNDFQKGDIAEGYSVSREKKESFPLTVTSAQKNPTAFYLCATRPGGSGDTQYFGPGTRLTVL.

The chain combines TRBV30 with TRBJ1-5; D is undetermined. This CDR3 comprises 12 residues. Trimming removed 0 bases at V and 3 bases at J, with 3 bases between. Germline V gives CDR1 GTSNPN, CDR2 SVGIG (reference sequence). The CDR3 here is CAWSVYNQPQHF. For the CDR3, the DNA is TGTGCCTGGAGTGTTTACAATCAGCCCCAGCATTTT.

The V and J genes are TRBV5-1 and TRBJ2-2; D is uncertain. CDR1 is SGHRS, CDR2 YFSETQ, per germline. V shed 5 bases and J shed 0 bases, with 8 bases lying between them. The CDR3 totals 14 residues. The CDR3: CASRAKTNTGELFF. CDR3 nucleotides: TGCGCCAGCAGGGCCAAAACGAACACCGGGGAGCTGTTTTTT.

This sequence joins TRBV10-3 and TRBJ2-1, with 9 bases identical to TRBD1. The trim removed 2 bases at V and 8 bases at J, leaving 31 bases unmatched. The germline gives CDR1 ENHRY, CDR2 SYGVKD. CDR3 length equals 23 residues. Here the CDR3 DNA reads TGTGCCATCAGTGAGCCGACCGGGACAGGGAAGTTGGGGAGTCGGTCCCATGCGGATGAGCAGTTCTTC. Amino acid sequence: CAISEPTGTGKLGSRSHADEQFF.

This chain links TRBV6-5 with TRBJ2-2, with D possibly TRBD1 on 5 matching bases. The CDR3 sequence is 14 residues long. Trimming took 2 bases from V and 1 from J, leaving 5 bases between them. The germline V gene has CDR1 MNHEY and CDR2 SVGAGI. The CDR3 here is CASSYQGNTGELFF. The CDR3 DNA follows: TGTGCCAGCAGTTACCAGGGGAACACCGGGGAGCTGTTTTTT.

This chain uses TRBV10-3 with TRBJ2-7; no clear D gene. Per the germline V gene, CDR1 is ENHRY and CDR2 is SYGVKD. The V gene lost 3 bases and the J gene lost 2 bases, with 17 bases spanning the gap. The CDR3 covers 16 residues. The CDR3 sequence is CAISDSGRDDTYEQYF. In nucleotides, the CDR3 is TGTGCCATCAGTGATTCAGGTCGCGACGACACCTACGAGCAGTACTTC.

The chain recombines TRBV28 with TRBJ1-4; maybe TRBD1 (5 bases). CDR1 is MDHEN, CDR2 SYDVKM, per germline. The CDR3 extends over 14 amino acids. V dropped 5 bases and J dropped 16 bases, with 23 bases sitting between them. The CDR3 DNA sequence: TGTGCCAGCAGTCTGACAGTCGGGGGGACGACTGCGTTTTTT. Translated, it gives CASSLTVGGTTAFF.

The chain combines TRBV2 with TRBJ2-2, with D tentatively TRBD2 (5 bases). The CDR3 spans 13 residues. The V and J ends lost 5 bases and 6 bases respectively, with 10 bases between them. Germline V gene sequence: CDR1 SNHLY, CDR2 FYNNEI. The CDR3 loop is CASSRTQSGELFF. DNA of the CDR3: TGTGCCAGCAGTCGGACTCAGTCCGGGGAGCTGTTTTTT.

This chain uses TRBV9 with TRBJ2-2, with 8 bases matching TRBD2. V was pared by 3 bases and J by 4 bases, with 5 bases of the junction left unmatched. The CDR3 consists of 15 residues. CDR1 and CDR2 (germline): SGDLS, YYNGEE. The CDR3 is CASSDRTSSTGELFF. DNA for the CDR3: TGTGCCAGCAGCGACCGGACTAGCAGCACCGGGGAGCTGTTTTTT.

The chain links TRBV7-3 to TRBJ2-2; TRBD2 matches at 10 bases. Germline trimming cut 5 bases from V and 6 bases from J; bases unmatched to any gene: 6. The CDR3 consists of 15 residues. Germline values: CDR1 SGHTA, CDR2 FQGTGA. CDR3 DNA: TGTGCCAGCAGCCCAACCGGGACTAGCGCCGGGGAGCTGTTTTTT. Its translation is CASSPTGTSAGELFF.

The V call is TRBV25-1, the J call TRBJ2-5; D may be TRBD2 (6 bases). Germline lookup yields CDR1 MGHDK and CDR2 SYGVNS. This CDR3 is 18 amino acids long. The V and J ends lost 3 bases and 0 bases respectively, with 20 bases between them. CDR3 DNA sequence: TGTGCCAGCAGTGATTGGGGTTCGGGCCTAGCGCACCAAGAGACCCAGTACTTC. Translated, it gives CASSDWGSGLAHQETQYF. Filled out from reference TRBV25-1 and TRBJ2-5, the complete variable domain reads EADIYQTPRYLVIGTGKKITLECSQTMGHDKMYWYQQDPGMELHLIHYSYGVNSTEKGDLSSESTVSRIRTEHFPLTLESARPSHTSQYLCASSDWGSGLAHQETQYFGPGTRLLVL.

The J gene is TRBJ1-5, the V gene TRBV2; 11 positions match TRBD1. After removal of 7 bases from V and 7 bases from J, the junction contained 6 bases not matched to a gene. Germline V gene sequence: CDR1 SNHLY, CDR2 FYNNEI. CDR3 size: 14 residues. CDR3 protein: CASTWDRGDQPQHF. The DNA of the CDR3 is TGTGCCAGCACCTGGGACAGGGGGGACCAGCCCCAGCATTTT.

This sequence joins TRBV29-1 and TRBJ2-3; tentative D call: TRBD2 (6 bases). CDR1 is SQVTM, CDR2 ANQGSEA, per germline. The V end lost 8 bases, the J end lost 4 bases, and 19 bases lay between the germline ends. CDR3 length equals 14 residues. The CDR3 protein is CSSGGGRGADTQYF. The CDR3, as DNA: TGCAGCTCAGGAGGAGGGAGAGGCGCAGATACGCAGTATTTT.